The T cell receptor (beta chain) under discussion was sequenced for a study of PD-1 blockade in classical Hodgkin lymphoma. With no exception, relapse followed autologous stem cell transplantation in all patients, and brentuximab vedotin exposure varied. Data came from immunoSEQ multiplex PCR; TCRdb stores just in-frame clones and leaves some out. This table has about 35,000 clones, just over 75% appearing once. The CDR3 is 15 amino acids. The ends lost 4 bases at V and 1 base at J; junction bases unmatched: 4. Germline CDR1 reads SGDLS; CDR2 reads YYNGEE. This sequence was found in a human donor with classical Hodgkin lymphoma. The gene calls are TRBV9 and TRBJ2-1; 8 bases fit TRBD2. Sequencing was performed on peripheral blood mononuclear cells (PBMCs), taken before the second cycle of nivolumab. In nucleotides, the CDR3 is TGTGCCAGCAGCTTTAGCGGGGAGTCCTACAATGAGCAGTTCTTC. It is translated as CASSFSGESYNEQFF.